The clone carrying this T cell receptor (beta chain) was recorded once. The CDR3 has 14 residues. Germline CDR1 GTSNPN, CDR2 SVGIG (reference sequence). V was pared by 0 bases and J by 0 bases, with 1 base of the junction left unmatched. These data are taken from a study of blood T cell repertoires in COVID-19. In the original workflow: Amplification of reference gene primers provided the estimated nucleated cell counts. TCRdb keeps only in-frame clones here, not all; method: immunoSEQ multiplex PCR. D and trimming come from the DNA, and the V and J calls and clone size come from that table. The repertoire has roughly 140,000 clones, 65% to 90% of them found once; the top ten carry 2.5% to 4%.

The source is a man in his 70s with acute or convalescent COVID-19. Sequenced sample: peripheral blood. The chain combines TRBV30 with TRBJ2-5; 7 bases are shared with TRBD2. The CDR3, as DNA: TGTGCCTGGAGTGTAAGCGGGGACCAAGAGACCCAGTACTTC. Protein product: CAWSVSGDQETQYF.